This entry lists 25 T cell receptor beta chains sequenced from one sample in a study of vaccination and CD4 T cells after COVID-19. Antigens for these TCRs are unknown. The Oncomine TCR Beta short-read assay sequenced DNA from cultured CD4+ T cells. TCRdb reprocessed the PCR reads with MiXCR, giving one entry per CDR3 protein. The sample shows about 26,000 distinct CDR3 sequences, under 70% of them seen only once. Treatment given: approximately 9-day PBMC culture with coronavirus spike peptide pools or control peptides (ViraFEST assay). The material sequenced was CD4+ T cells from blood, cultured in vitro. The receptors here all came from a human donor who had recovered from COVID-19.

V is TRBV6-1 and J is TRBJ1-6; 10 positions match TRBD1. The CDR3 runs 16 residues. From germline, CDR1 is MNHNS and CDR2 SASEGT. V was clipped by 4 bases and J by 3 bases; unmatched bases: 3. The chain's CDR3 is CASSGRDRGYNSPLHF. The CDR3 DNA follows: TGTGCCAGCAGTGGCCGGGACAGGGGCTATAATTCACCCCTCCACTTT.

This clonotype turned up a few times. CDR3 nucleotide sequence: TGTGCCAGCAGCTTGGGACTAGCGCCCCCCCCGGAGCTGTTTTTT. Amino acid sequence: CASSLGLAPPPELFF. The rearrangement uses TRBV7-2 and TRBJ2-2, with TRBD2 identical over 10 bases. Germline V gene lookup returns CDR1 SGHTA and CDR2 FQGNSA. This CDR3 region has 15 residues. The junction had 8 bases not matched to a gene; V was cut back by 3 bases and J by 10 bases.

This clonotype has just a few counts. This rearrangement joins TRBV20-1 to TRBJ1-5; D is possibly TRBD1 (5 bases). The ends were cut back, 8 bases at V and 2 bases at J, with 19 bases in the middle. The CDR3 sequence is 15 residues long. CDR1 and CDR2 from the germline V gene are DFQATT and SNEGSKA (reference sequence). The CDR3 loop is CSSMLGWGGNQPQHF. CDR3 nucleotides: TGCAGTTCCATGTTGGGTTGGGGGGGCAATCAGCCCCAGCATTTT.

The chain combines TRBV29-1 with TRBJ1-4; TRBD1 is a possible D gene (5 bases). This CDR3 region has 16 residues. Trimming left V 7 bases short and J 5 bases short, with 23 bases between. The germline CDR1 and CDR2 sequences are SQVTM and ANQGSEA. CDR3 DNA sequence: TGCAGCGCCGTTAGGGGAACCTGGGCCCCCAATGAAAAACTGTTTTTT. The encoded protein is CSAVRGTWAPNEKLFF.

The V gene is TRBV30, the J gene TRBJ2-7; the D gene is possibly TRBD2 (6 bases). CDR1 is GTSNPN, CDR2 SVGIG, per germline (reference sequence). The CDR3 is 13 residues long. V gave up 4 bases and J gave up 5 bases, with 15 bases separating them. CDR3 loop: CAWKRAPGDEQYF. CDR3 bases: TGTGCCTGGAAGCGGGCCCCGGGCGACGAGCAGTACTTC.

The chain employs TRBV29-1 and TRBJ1-2, with D possibly being TRBD1 (5 bases). The CDR3 contains 13 residues. Germline assignment: CDR1 SQVTM and CDR2 ANQGSEA. V was pared by 5 bases and J by 6 bases, with 16 bases between. The DNA for the CDR3 is TGCAGCGTTCGTACAGGAACAATGGATGGCTACACCTTC. This encodes CSVRTGTMDGYTF. The entire variable domain, with the rest obtained from reference TRBV29-1 and TRBJ1-2, is as follows: SAVISQKPSRDICQRGTSLTIQCQVDSQVTMMFWYRQQPGQSLTLIATANQGSEATYESGFVIDKFPISRPNLTFSTLTVSNMSPEDSSIYLCSVRTGTMDGYTFGSGTRLTVV.

There are a few counts of this clonotype. The gene calls are TRBV6-2 or TRBV6-3 and TRBJ2-7; 12 positions match TRBD2. Germline V gives CDR1 MNHEY, CDR2 SVGEGT. The CDR3 covers 15 residues. Unmatched junction bases numbered 3, after V lost 2 bases and J lost 4 bases. DNA of the CDR3: TGTGCCAGCAGTTACCTAGCGGGAGGGACATACGAGCAGTACTTC. Amino acids: CASSYLAGGTYEQYF.

V and J are TRBV6-5 and TRBJ1-6; D gene ambiguous. Per germline, CDR1 MNHEY and CDR2 SVGAGI. CDR3 size: 15 residues. V was pared by 2 bases and J by 7 bases, with 12 bases between. In DNA, the CDR3 is TGTGCCAGCAGTTACGGACGACTCAGCAATTCACCCCTCCACTTT. Residues: CASSYGRLSNSPLHF.

This clonotype was counted only a few times. The genes are TRBV15 and TRBJ1-2; TRBD1 matches at 7 bases. CDR1 is LNHNV, CDR2 YYDKDF, per germline (reference sequence). The CDR3 extends over 14 amino acids. J was trimmed by 5 bases and V by 1 base; bases with no gene match: 4. This CDR3 is CATSRGQGGYGYTF. CDR3 nucleotides: TGTGCCACCAGCAGAGGACAGGGCGGGTATGGCTACACCTTC.

This chain links TRBV24-1 with TRBJ1-5; TRBD1 agrees at 7 bases. The CDR3 spans 14 residues. Germline V gene lookup returns CDR1 KGHDR and CDR2 SFDVKD. V shed 4 bases, J shed 11 bases, and the junction held 10 bases outside the gene matches. CDR3 loop: CATSDTTGPRAQHF. The CDR3 DNA sequence: TGTGCCACCAGTGACACGACAGGGCCTCGGGCCCAGCATTTT.

The chain links TRBV7-2 to TRBJ2-5; unclear D gene. V was cut by 0 bases and J by 2 bases, with 13 bases left in between. The CDR3 sequence is 16 residues long. The germline V gene encodes CDR1 SGHTA and CDR2 FQGNSA. The CDR3 nucleotides are TGTGCCAGCAGCTTAGCTGCGCGGCCCCCTCAAGAGACCCAGTACTTC. It translates to CASSLAARPPQETQYF. The entire variable domain, with the rest obtained from reference TRBV7-2 and TRBJ2-5, is as follows: GAGVSQSPSNKVTEKGKDVELRCDPISGHTALYWYRQSLGQGLEFLIYFQGNSAPDKSGLPSDRFSAERTGGSVSTLTIQRTQQEDSAVYLCASSLAARPPQETQYFGPGTRLLVL.

This clonotype was detected a few times. The V and J genes are TRBV7-9 and TRBJ2-3; 12 nucleotides align to TRBD1. This CDR3 is 20 amino acids long. V trimming: 2 bases; J trimming: 2 bases; junction bases outside the gene matches: 14. Germline V lookup: CDR1 SEHNR, CDR2 FQNEAQ (reference sequence). The CDR3 loop is CASSLRAGTGGLGTTDTQYF. CDR3 DNA: TGTGCCAGCAGCTTACGAGCCGGGACAGGGGGCTTAGGGACCACAGATACGCAGTATTTT.

This clonotype has only a few counts. J is TRBJ1-5 and V is TRBV30; D unresolved. The germline V gene encodes CDR1 GTSNPN and CDR2 SVGIG (reference sequence). Trimming removed 5 bases at V and 0 bases at J, with 11 bases between. The CDR3 totals 14 residues. The CDR3 DNA sequence: TGTGCCTGGCAGTCCGGGATTAGCAATCAGCCCCAGCATTTT. It translates to CAWQSGISNQPQHF.

J is TRBJ2-3 and V is TRBV7-7; D is perhaps TRBD1 (6 bases). Trimming stripped 1 base from V and 8 bases from J, with 13 bases between. CDR1 and CDR2 from the germline V gene are SSHAT and FNYEAQ (reference sequence). This CDR3 has 14 amino acids. As DNA, the CDR3 is TGTGCCAGCAGCTTAGGAGGGGGAAGCGGTACGCAGTATTTT. Protein: CASSLGGGSGTQYF.

This sequence joins TRBV29-1 and TRBJ1-1; D uncertain. This CDR3 region has 13 residues. Germline CDR1 is SQVTM and CDR2 is ANQGSEA. Trimming stripped 5 bases from V and 0 bases from J, with 10 bases between. The CDR3 nucleotides read TGCAGCGTTAATGGTCAGATGAACACTGAAGCTTTCTTT. Translating gives CSVNGQMNTEAFF.

The gene calls are TRBV6-4 and TRBJ2-1, with 8 bases fitting TRBD1. The CDR3 runs 15 residues. V lost 4 bases and J lost 7; bases outside the gene matches: 9. Germline CDR1 and CDR2: MRHNA and SNTAGT. CDR3 DNA: TGTGCCAGCAGTGCGAGGACAGGGCGGTCAAATGAGCAGTTCTTC. It yields the protein CASSARTGRSNEQFF.

The rearrangement links TRBV6-2 or TRBV6-3 to TRBJ2-3, with TRBD2 identical over 12 bases. The trim removed 2 bases at V and 4 bases at J, leaving 13 bases unmatched. The CDR3 spans 19 residues. Germline values: CDR1 MNHEY, CDR2 SVGEGT. CDR3 sequence reads: CASSYARLAGGPWADTQYF. The CDR3 DNA follows: TGTGCCAGCAGTTACGCTCGGCTAGCGGGAGGGCCGTGGGCAGATACGCAGTATTTT.

This clonotype is a singleton in its sample. This chain joins TRBV6-2 or TRBV6-3 and TRBJ1-1; D possibly corresponds to TRBD1 (5 bases). The germline V gene encodes CDR1 MNHEY and CDR2 SVGEGT. V lost 2 bases, J lost 5 bases, and 15 bases lay in between. The CDR3 extends over 15 amino acids. In DNA form, the CDR3 reads TGTGCCAGCAGTTACACCCGAGGCGGGGGAACTGAAGCTTTCTTT. Its translation is CASSYTRGGGTEAFF.

This clonotype occurred a few times. The gene calls are TRBV2 and TRBJ1-1; D possibly corresponds to TRBD1 (6 bases). Trimming removed 5 bases at V and 0 bases at J, with 13 bases between. Germline values: CDR1 SNHLY, CDR2 FYNNEI. The CDR3 loop spans 15 amino acids. This CDR3 is CASSNRVPMNTEAFF. Here the CDR3 DNA reads TGTGCCAGCAGTAACAGGGTACCCATGAACACTGAAGCTTTCTTT.

V usage is TRBV27 and J usage is TRBJ2-1; TRBD1 matches at 8 bases. This CDR3 is built from 12 residues. CDR1 is MNHEY, CDR2 SMNVEV, per germline (reference sequence). V shed 5 bases, J shed 16 bases, and the junction held 10 bases outside the gene matches. The DNA of the CDR3 is TGTGCCAGCAGTAACCCCGGACAGGGATTATTCTTC. Its protein product is CASSNPGQGLFF.

This clonotype was counted only a few times. The V gene is TRBV19, the J gene TRBJ1-1; D might be TRBD1 (5 bases). Germline values: CDR1 LNHDA, CDR2 SQIVND (reference sequence). This CDR3 region has 15 residues. V was clipped by 10 bases and J by 5 bases, with 23 bases between them. The CDR3, as DNA: TGTGCCACCAGCAAAGGGCTTGGGGGTTGGACTGAAGCTTTCTTT. This gives the protein CATSKGLGGWTEAFF. Based on the CDR3 plus reference TRBV19 and TRBJ1-1, the full variable domain is DGGITQSPKYLFRKEGQNVTLSCEQNLNHDAMYWYRQDPGQGLRLIYYSQIVNDFQKGDIAEGYSVSREKKESFPLTVTSAQKNPTAFYLCATSKGLGGWTEAFFGQGTRLTVV.

The rearrangement links TRBV27 to TRBJ2-2, with D perhaps matching TRBD2 (6 bases). V was clipped by 1 base and J by 0 bases, with 9 bases between them. This CDR3 contains 16 residues. CDR1 and CDR2 from the germline V gene are MNHEY and SMNVEV (reference sequence). In DNA, the CDR3 is TGTGCCAGCAGTTTATGGGACTTCTCGAACACCGGGGAGCTGTTTTTT. This translates into CASSLWDFSNTGELFF.

Only a few counts were recorded for this clonotype. The chain recombines TRBV30 with TRBJ1-2, with D perhaps TRBD1 (5 bases). Germline CDR1 reads GTSNPN; CDR2 reads SVGIG (reference sequence). There are 12 residues in the CDR3. The V end was cut by 5 bases, the J end by 4 bases, with 11 bases between. CDR3 sequence: CAWARGLYGYTF. CDR3 DNA sequence: TGTGCCTGGGCTCGGGGACTCTATGGCTACACCTTC.

This chain links TRBV6-1 with TRBJ2-7; TRBD2 matches at 13 bases. Germline CDR1 reads MNHNS; CDR2 reads SASEGT. The CDR3 sequence is 16 residues long. V lost 8 bases and J lost 7; bases outside the gene matches: 14. The CDR3 bases are TGTGCCAGCGGACAGTTAGGACTAGCGGGAGCGAGTGAGCAGTACTTC. This gives the protein CASGQLGLAGASEQYF.

V usage is TRBV7-2 and J usage is TRBJ1-2; D unclear. Germline-derived CDR1 and CDR2 are SGHTA and FQGNSA. This CDR3 spans 13 amino acids. V lost 3 bases to trimming and J lost 8 bases, with 13 bases between them. CDR3: CASSFPRAGGYTF. CDR3 nucleotide sequence: TGTGCCAGCAGCTTTCCCCGGGCAGGAGGCTACACCTTC.